These T cell receptor beta chains were read from a single sample in a study of chemoradiotherapy in HPV16-positive cancers. The assay was immunoSEQ multiplex PCR, and TCRdb's table has in-frame clones only and misses some. The repertoire holds roughly 9,000 clones, with about 71% as singletons. This sample was obtained from a patient who underwent chemoradiotherapy. The receptors were gathered from a human donor with HPV-associated anogenital cancer. Each CDR3 is given with its conserved first and last residue.

TRBJ2-1	12	TRBV14	CASSLDRVKQFF
TRBJ2-1	16	TRBV5-1	CASRERDRVSYNEQFF
TRBJ1-5	15	TRBV28	CASSSREVRNQPQHF
TRBJ1-1	13	TRBV5-5	CASSEEVLVEAFF
TRBJ1-2	14	TRBV5-4	CASSSDRAPGGYTF
TRBJ2-3	15	TRBV9	CASSGGGSTRDTQYF
TRBJ1-6	16	TRBV28	CASSLSSGSYNSPLHF
TRBJ1-4	15	TRBV2	CASSMDDRVFEKLFF
TRBJ1-1	14	TRBV6-5	CASSYRGPDTEAFF
TRBJ2-1	15	TRBV11-3	CASSLGQGIVNEQFF
TRBJ1-6	14	TRBV19	CASKVGQTNSPLHF
TRBJ2-3	14	TRBV9	CASSRREVTDTQYF
TRBJ1-2	11	TRBV30	CAWSRTRGYTF
TRBJ1-2	16	TRBV6-1	CASSAGTGDFGYGYTF
TRBJ2-3	15	TRBV28	CASRLGQGRADTQYF
TRBJ1-6	14	TRBV6-1	CASSAGPYNSPLHF
TRBJ1-3	16	TRBV2	CASSELGGSSGNTIYF
TRBJ2-1	16	TRBV19	CASSMWRGSSYNEQFF
TRBJ1-3	11	TRBV28	CASGSRNTIYF
TRBJ2-1	15	TRBV6-1	CASSEAGLKGNEQFF
TRBJ1-1	11	TRBV20-1	CSVRRQGQAFF
TRBJ2-1	15	TRBV9	CASSVEAGNYNEQFF
TRBJ1-4	15	TRBV28	CASSFEQGANEKLFF
TRBJ1-6	16	TRBV7-8	CASSLDRSSPNSPLHF
TRBJ2-3	17	TRBV5-1	CASSLLQGGKRTDTQYF
TRBJ2-6	15	TRBV6-6	CASSATASGANVLTF
TRBJ2-7	14	TRBV4-1	CASSPSMGYYEQYF
TRBJ1-2	13	TRBV6-1	CASSLVDLYGYTF
TRBJ1-3	15	TRBV4-3	CASSQESGWSDTIYF
TRBJ2-1	12	TRBV28	CASSSPGRGAFF
TRBJ1-1	15	TRBV4-3	CASSPAGVLNTEAFF
TRBJ2-5	18	TRBV7-9	CASSAAGWYDREGETQYF
TRBJ2-7	15	TRBV9	CASSAGTQSTYEQYF
TRBJ1-3	17	TRBV6-1	CASSEAHGGSSGNTIYF
TRBJ2-5	14	TRBV5-1	CASSLSEVGETQYF
TRBJ2-7	15	TRBV5-6	CASSFGGDTYYEQYF
TRBJ2-3	13	TRBV7-2	CASSLAAADTQYF
TRBJ2-7	16	TRBV28	CASSLVQGLASYEQYF
TRBJ2-3	15	TRBV4-1	CASSPGEVRTDTQYF
TRBJ1-1	13	TRBV7-3	CASSLGGYAEAFF
TRBJ2-1	15	TRBV5-1	CASRPGTPKLDEQFF
TRBJ2-3	15	TRBV7-2	CASTLRGSGTDTQYF
TRBJ2-7	12	TRBV7-9	CASSSDGHEQYF
TRBJ1-1	13	TRBV6-1	CASSLTADTEAFF
TRBJ1-6	13	TRBV30	CAWSGFGGPPLHF
TRBJ2-5	15	TRBV9	CASSVGGSGQETQYF
TRBJ2-3	15	TRBV2	CASSVLASGTDTQYF
TRBJ1-5	13	TRBV7-9	CASSGGRSWSQHF
TRBJ2-1	13	TRBV28	CASKRGGLNEQFF
TRBJ1-3	15	TRBV2	CASRGADWMANTIYF